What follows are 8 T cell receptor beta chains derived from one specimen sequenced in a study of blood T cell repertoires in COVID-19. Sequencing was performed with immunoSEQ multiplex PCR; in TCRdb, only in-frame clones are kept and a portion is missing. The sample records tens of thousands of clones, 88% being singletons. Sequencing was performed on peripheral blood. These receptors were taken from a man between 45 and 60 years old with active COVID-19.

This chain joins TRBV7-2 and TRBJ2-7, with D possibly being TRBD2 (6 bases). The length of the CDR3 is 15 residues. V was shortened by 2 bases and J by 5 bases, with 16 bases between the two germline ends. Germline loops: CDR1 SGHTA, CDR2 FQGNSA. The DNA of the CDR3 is TGTGCCAGCAGCTTACTAGCGATCGACAAAGACGAGCAGTACTTC. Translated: CASSLLAIDKDEQYF.

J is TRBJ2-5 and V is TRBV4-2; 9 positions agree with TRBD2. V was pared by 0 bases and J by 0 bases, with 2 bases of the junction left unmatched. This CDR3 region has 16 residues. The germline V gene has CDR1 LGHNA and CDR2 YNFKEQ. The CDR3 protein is CASSQDLAGYQETQYF. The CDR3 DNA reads TGTGCCAGCAGCCAAGATCTAGCGGGGTACCAAGAGACCCAGTACTTC.

The CDR3 region has the DNA TGTGCCAGCAGCAAAATCCAGGGTGGGGATTCACCCCTCCACTTT. The encoded protein is CASSKIQGGDSPLHF. The rearrangement uses TRBV28 and TRBJ1-6; possibly TRBD1 for D (5 bases). Germline loops: CDR1 MDHEN, CDR2 SYDVKM. The germline V and J ends were trimmed by 6 bases and 8 bases, with 17 bases remaining between them. The CDR3 sequence is 15 residues long.

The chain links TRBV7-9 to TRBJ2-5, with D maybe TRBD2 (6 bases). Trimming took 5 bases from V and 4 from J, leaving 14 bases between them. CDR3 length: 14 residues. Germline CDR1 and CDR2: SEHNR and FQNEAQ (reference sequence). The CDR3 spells CASSPGAGLETQYF. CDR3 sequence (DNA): TGTGCCAGCAGCCCCGGAGCGGGCTTAGAGACCCAGTACTTC.

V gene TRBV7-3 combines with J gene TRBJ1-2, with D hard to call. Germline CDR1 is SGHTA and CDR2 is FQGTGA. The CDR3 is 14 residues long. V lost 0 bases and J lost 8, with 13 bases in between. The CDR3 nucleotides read TGTGCCAGCAGCTTAACCGACTCGGTTGGCGGCTACACCTTC. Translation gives CASSLTDSVGGYTF.

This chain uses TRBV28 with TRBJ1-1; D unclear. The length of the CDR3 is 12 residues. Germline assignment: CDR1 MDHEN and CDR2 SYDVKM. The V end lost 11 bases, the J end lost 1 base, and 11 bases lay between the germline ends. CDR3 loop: CAAQRGNTEAFF. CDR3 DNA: TGTGCCGCCCAAAGAGGGAACACTGAAGCTTTCTTT.

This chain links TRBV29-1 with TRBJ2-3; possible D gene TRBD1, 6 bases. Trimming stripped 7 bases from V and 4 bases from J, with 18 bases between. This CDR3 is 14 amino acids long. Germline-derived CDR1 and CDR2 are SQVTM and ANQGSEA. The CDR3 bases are TGCAGCGCCACACTACAGGGAATGGCAGATACGCAGTATTTT. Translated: CSATLQGMADTQYF.

The CDR3 nucleotides read TGTGCCAGCAGCGGGGGGACTAGCGGGAGCGAGACCCAGTACTTC. Translating it yields CASSGGTSGSETQYF. The V call is TRBV9, the J call TRBJ2-5, with 14 nucleotides matching TRBD2. The J segment lost 5 bases and the V segment lost 3 bases, leaving 3 bases of the junction unmatched. Looked up from germline, CDR1 is SGDLS and CDR2 is YYNGEE. The CDR3 is 15 residues long.